The 15 T cell receptor beta chains reported below all come from one sample, sequenced in a study of shared clonotypes between healthy human individuals. Clones were read by immunoSEQ multiplex PCR, and TCRdb kept only the in-frame ones, dropping some. The table records roughly 700,000 clones, less than 85% of them present only once. Sequencing used memory CD4+ T cells sorted from blood. Subset described: CD45RA-negative fraction. Receptors were obtained from a woman aged 25-40 years in good health.

This chain uses TRBV29-1 with TRBJ1-2, with D unresolved. The CDR3 length is 14 residues. The V gene's germline CDR1 is SQVTM and CDR2 ANQGSEA. V gave up 4 bases and J gave up 4 bases, with 16 bases separating them. CDR3 sequence reads: CSVVYGIEFYGYTF. CDR3 bases: TGCAGCGTTGTATACGGAATAGAGTTCTATGGCTACACCTTC. The full variable domain, rest sourced from reference TRBV29-1 and TRBJ1-2, is SAVISQKPSRDICQRGTSLTIQCQVDSQVTMMFWYRQQPGQSLTLIATANQGSEATYESGFVIDKFPISRPNLTFSTLTVSNMSPEDSSIYLCSVVYGIEFYGYTFGSGTRLTVV.

The genes are TRBV18 and TRBJ2-1; a weak D match, TRBD1 (5 bases). The length of the CDR3 is 17 residues. The germline CDR1 and CDR2 sequences are KGHSH and LQKENI. The V gene lost 4 bases and the J gene lost 5 bases, with 21 bases spanning the gap. CDR3 amino acids: CASSRAPGQLLNNEQFF. CDR3 sequence (DNA): TGTGCCAGCTCACGCGCCCCTGGACAACTATTAAACAATGAGCAGTTCTTC. Full variable domain (outside the CDR3, taken from reference TRBV18 and TRBJ2-1): NAGVMQNPRHLVRRRGQEARLRCSPMKGHSHVYWYRQLPEEGLKFMVYLQKENIIDESGMPKERFSAEFPKEGPSILRIQQVVRGDSAAYFCASSRAPGQLLNNEQFFGPGTRLTVL.

On this clone itself: Other DNA sequences in this sample translate to the same CDR3. The chain uses TRBV2 and TRBJ1-3, with D uncertain. There are 14 residues in the CDR3. Germline V CDR1 and CDR2: SNHLY, FYNNEI. Trimming cost V 5 bases and J 0 bases, with 8 bases left between them. The chain's CDR3 is CASSRTVSGNTIYF. In DNA, the CDR3 is TGTGCCAGCAGTAGGACCGTCTCTGGAAACACCATATATTTT.

This rearrangement joins TRBV28 to TRBJ2-7; 13 nucleotides align to TRBD2. The CDR3 sequence is 15 residues long. Germline-derived CDR1 and CDR2 are MDHEN and SYDVKM. V dropped 6 bases and J dropped 7; count of bases not matched to a gene: 9. CDR3 in amino acids: CASRGTSGGDWEQYF. For the CDR3, the DNA is TGTGCCAGCAGGGGTACTAGCGGGGGGGATTGGGAGCAGTACTTC.

CDR3 sequence: CASSPPLGTSINEQFF. CDR3 DNA sequence: TGTGCCAGCAGCCCACCCCTCGGGACTAGCATCAATGAGCAGTTCTTC. The rearrangement uses TRBV7-9 and TRBJ2-1; TRBD2 matches 9 bases. Germline CDR1 is SEHNR and CDR2 is FQNEAQ (reference sequence). Trimming removed 5 bases from V and 6 bases from J; junction bases left unmatched: 11. CDR3 length: 16 residues. The full variable domain, completed using reference TRBV7-9 and TRBJ2-1, is DTGVSQNPRHKITKRGQNVTFRCDPISEHNRLYWYRQTLGQGPEFLTYFQNEAQLEKSRLLSDRFSAERPKGSFSTLEIQRTEQGDSAMYLCASSPPLGTSINEQFFGPGTRLTVL.

The J gene is TRBJ2-1, the V gene TRBV11-2; 10 bases line up with TRBD2. CDR1 SGHAT and CDR2 FQNNGV come from the germline V gene. The V and J ends lost 5 bases and 1 base, in that order; junction bases with no gene match: 14. The CDR3 has 19 amino acids. This CDR3 reads CASSKTPAGGLWSYNEQFF. The DNA of the CDR3 is TGTGCCAGCAGCAAGACACCAGCGGGAGGGCTTTGGTCCTACAATGAGCAGTTCTTC.

This chain's CDR3 is CASWVQNTGELFF. In nucleotides, the CDR3 is TGCGCCAGCTGGGTACAAAACACCGGGGAGCTGTTTTTT. The gene calls are TRBV10-2 and TRBJ2-2; D is undetermined. The V gene lost 8 bases and the J gene lost 2 bases, with 9 bases spanning the gap. CDR3 size: 13 residues. Germline V CDR1 and CDR2: WSHSY, SAAADI.

The chain recombines TRBV4-1 with TRBJ2-7, with TRBD2 identical over 9 bases. CDR1 is MGHRA, CDR2 YSYEKL, per germline. V was clipped by 3 bases and J by 0 bases; unmatched bases: 18. The CDR3 is 20 amino acids. The CDR3 DNA is TGCGCCAGCAGCCAGGAAGCCGCCCTTTCTAGCGGGACCAGCTCCTACGAGCAGTACTTC. It is translated as CASSQEAALSSGTSSYEQYF.

The rearrangement uses TRBV4-2 and TRBJ2-7, with 9 nucleotides matching TRBD2. Germline values: CDR1 LGHNA, CDR2 YNFKEQ. J lost 11 bases, V lost 1 base, and 12 bases had no gene match. This CDR3 is 15 amino acids long. As DNA, the CDR3 is TGTGCCAGCAGCCAAGGGACCGGGACTAGCTTCCTGGAGTACTTC. This encodes CASSQGTGTSFLEYF.

This clone showed up just a few times. The CDR3 DNA is TGTGCCAGCAGTCCGCAAGGGACAGGGGATGAAAAACTGTTTTTT. Amino acid sequence: CASSPQGTGDEKLFF. This chain joins TRBV28 and TRBJ1-4, with TRBD1 identical over 10 bases. The CDR3 totals 15 residues. V shed 5 bases, J shed 6 bases, and the junction held 6 bases outside the gene matches. Germline V gene sequence: CDR1 MDHEN, CDR2 SYDVKM.

V and J are TRBV5-1 and TRBJ1-1; D might be TRBD1 (6 bases). Germline V gene sequence: CDR1 SGHRS, CDR2 YFSETQ. This CDR3 has 18 residues. Between the trimmed V and J ends, which lost 0 bases and 0 bases, there was a span of 18 bases. This CDR3 reads CASSLVVRGPFMNTEAFF. CDR3 nucleotide sequence: TGCGCCAGCAGCTTGGTAGTCAGGGGCCCATTTATGAACACTGAAGCTTTCTTT. Together with reference TRBV5-1 and TRBJ1-1, the CDR3 gives the full variable domain: KAGVTQTPRYLIKTRGQQVTLSCSPISGHRSVSWYQQTPGQGLQFLFEYFSETQRNKGNFPGRFSGRQFSNSRSEMNVSTLELGDSALYLCASSLVVRGPFMNTEAFFGQGTRLTVV.

The J gene is TRBJ2-1, the V gene TRBV9, with no clear D. CDR1 SGDLS and CDR2 YYNGEE come from the germline V gene. CDR3 size: 16 residues. The germline V and J ends were trimmed by 6 bases and 10 bases, with 26 bases remaining between them. The CDR3 region is CASTRTVGEAPREQFF. As DNA, the CDR3 is TGTGCCAGCACCAGAACCGTGGGTGAGGCTCCCCGAGAGCAGTTCTTC.

The chain joins TRBV28 to TRBJ2-3; TRBD2 is a possible D gene (6 bases). CDR1 is MDHEN and CDR2 is SYDVKM in the germline V gene. There are 13 residues in the CDR3. The ends were cut back, 6 bases at V and 4 bases at J, with 11 bases in the middle. The CDR3 DNA sequence: TGTGCCAGCAGGGGGGACTGGTCAGATACGCAGTATTTT. This sequence encodes CASRGDWSDTQYF.

The V gene is TRBV5-1, the J gene TRBJ2-7; D call uncertain. CDR3 length: 15 residues. CDR1 is SGHRS, CDR2 YFSETQ, per germline. Trimming removed 1 base at V and 2 bases at J, with 13 bases between. CDR3 loop: CASSLYGGTTYEQYF. DNA of the CDR3: TGCGCCAGCAGCTTGTACGGCGGAACTACCTACGAGCAGTACTTC. The full variable domain, its missing parts supplied by reference TRBV5-1 and TRBJ2-7, is KAGVTQTPRYLIKTRGQQVTLSCSPISGHRSVSWYQQTPGQGLQFLFEYFSETQRNKGNFPGRFSGRQFSNSRSEMNVSTLELGDSALYLCASSLYGGTTYEQYFGPGTRLTVT.

The chain carries TRBV10-3 and TRBJ1-2; a possible D gene is TRBD1 (5 bases). CDR3 size: 12 residues. Germline V lookup: CDR1 ENHRY, CDR2 SYGVKD. The V and J ends lost 4 bases and 3 bases respectively, with 6 bases between them. CDR3 DNA sequence: TGTGCCATCAGTGTACAGGACTATGGCTACACCTTC. Encoded protein: CAISVQDYGYTF.